These 9 T cell receptor beta chains originate from one sample sequenced in a study of blood T cell repertoires in COVID-19. TCRdb keeps only in-frame clones here, not all; method: immunoSEQ multiplex PCR. The sample carries approximately 90,000 clones, 80% to 90% recorded once. What was sequenced was peripheral blood. These receptors were obtained from a man in his 60s with acute or convalescent COVID-19.

In this sample, this clone turned up a few times. The chain has TRBV12-3 or TRBV12-4 and TRBJ1-2; D possibly corresponds to TRBD1 (5 bases). This CDR3 has 12 amino acids. Between the trimmed V and J ends, which lost 6 bases and 3 bases, there was a span of 8 bases. CDR3 amino acids: CASRGVDYGYTF. CDR3 nucleotide sequence: TGTGCCAGCAGAGGGGTCGACTATGGCTACACCTTC.

This chain connects TRBV7-8 to TRBJ1-1; D gene ambiguous. The CDR3 covers 14 residues. V lost 5 bases to trimming and J lost 1 base, with 11 bases between them. The germline CDR1 and CDR2 sequences are SGHVS and FQNEAQ. The CDR3: CASSPPEANTEAFF. The DNA of the CDR3 is TGTGCCAGCAGCCCCCCGGAGGCGAACACTGAAGCTTTCTTT.

The rearrangement joins TRBV4-1 to TRBJ2-1, with D possibly TRBD1 on 6 matching bases. Trimming pared 2 bases from V and 0 bases from J, leaving 11 bases between. Germline V gene data show CDR1 as MGHRA and CDR2 as YSYEKL. This CDR3 is built from 16 residues. The CDR3 DNA reads as TGCGCCAGCAGCCAAAAAGGGGGTAGCTCCTACAATGAGCAGTTCTTC. Translation: CASSQKGGSSYNEQFF.

This clone was seen a few times. The chain links TRBV19 to TRBJ1-2; 7 nucleotides match TRBD1. Germline assignment: CDR1 LNHDA and CDR2 SQIVND (reference sequence). V lost 6 bases and J lost 5; bases outside the gene matches: 6. The CDR3 has 13 residues. The CDR3 nucleotides are TGTGCCAGTAGCAGAGGACAGGAGTATGGCTACACCTTC. Protein: CASSRGQEYGYTF.

V usage is TRBV5-1 and J usage is TRBJ1-1; TRBD1 agrees at 9 bases. The germline CDR1 and CDR2 sequences are SGHRS and YFSETQ. V shed 4 bases, J shed 6 bases, and the junction held 4 bases outside the gene matches. The CDR3 is 13 amino acids. CDR3 sequence reads: CASSKGQGSEAFF. The CDR3 DNA follows: TGCGCCAGCAGCAAGGGACAGGGCTCTGAAGCTTTCTTT.

The rearrangement links TRBV18 to TRBJ1-2; D remains ambiguous. The CDR3 consists of 15 residues. In germline, CDR1 is KGHSH, CDR2 LQKENI. Between the trimmed V and J ends, which lost 2 bases and 4 bases, there was a span of 14 bases. In DNA form, the CDR3 reads TGTGCCAGCTCACCAATGAGTCACCCACTCTATGGCTACACCTTC. Encoded protein: CASSPMSHPLYGYTF.

V and J are TRBV10-1 and TRBJ2-3; weak D call: TRBD2 (6 bases). Germline CDR1 WNHNN, CDR2 SYGVQD (reference sequence). V lost 2 bases and J lost 0, with 9 bases in between. CDR3 length: 15 amino acids. In DNA, the CDR3 is TGCGCCAGCAGTGAGCAAGCGGGTAGCACAGATACGCAGTATTTT. It yields the protein CASSEQAGSTDTQYF.

V is TRBV12-5 and J is TRBJ2-4; D is perhaps TRBD1 (6 bases). Trimming took off 0 bases at V and 5 bases at J, with 20 bases between the two ends. The CDR3 spans 18 residues. The germline V gene has CDR1 LGHNT and CDR2 FRNRAP. The CDR3 nucleotides are TGTGCTAGTGGTTTGGTACCCGAGGGCCTCAAGGGGGAAAACATTCAGTACTTC. Protein sequence: CASGLVPEGLKGENIQYF.

V gene TRBV27 combines with J gene TRBJ2-5, with 10 nucleotides matching TRBD2. V was pared by 6 bases and J by 5 bases, with 6 bases of the junction left unmatched. The CDR3 has 14 residues. CDR1 is MNHEY, CDR2 SMNVEV, per germline (reference sequence). In nucleotides, the CDR3 is TGTGCCAGCAGAGCTAGCGGGAGCTGGGAGACCCAGTACTTC. It codes for CASRASGSWETQYF.